This T cell receptor (beta chain) appears in the sequencing data of a study of T-cell reconstitution after alpha-beta-depleted transplantation in children. On this clonotype itself: Its antigen remains unidentified.

This CDR3 is built from 11 residues. V was trimmed by 6 bases and J by 8 bases, leaving 13 bases between them. CDR1 and CDR2 (germline): SQVTM, ANQGSEA. Unique molecular identifiers were incorporated during preparation of the TCRbeta library. TCRdb re-derived calls from the PCR reads in MiXCR, one entry per CDR3 protein. The data show about 830,000 distinct CDR3 sequences, roughly 16% seen once. Points from the study as a whole: For some patients, TCRbeta diversity was high at day 60 because of recipient T cells and thymic progenitors that survived. After one year, T-cell counts and TCRbeta diversity mostly came from new T cells. Several hundred graft clones that had expanded were reportedly the source of alpha-beta T cells about two months after transplant.

This chain connects TRBV29-1 to TRBJ1-2; D is unresolved. The receptor was derived from a male patient aged 10 to 17 who had a stem cell transplant for acute lymphoblastic leukemia, so the T cells may come from the graft donor. This sample comprised PBMCs, mostly from graft donor cells, obtained 360 days after TCRalphabeta/CD19-depleted stem cell transplant. DNA of the CDR3: TGCAGCGTGGCGGGCCCGTGGGGCTACACCTTC. Its protein is CSVAGPWGYTF.